A single sample is the source of the 8 T cell receptor beta chains below, sequenced in a study of T cell responses to AZD1222 COVID-19 vaccine (dated by TCRdb to about 2021). Read against the paper, the sample's time point label means: about 28 days (+/-7) after the second vaccine dose. Receptor amplification or capture employed the immunoSEQ multiplex PCR assay. Sourced from immuneACCESS, this table was stored by TCRdb with only in-frame sequences that have V and J called. A share of the clones is absent; for the studies checked, an unresolved V gene accounts for under half, and the remainder has no known explanation. For this sample there are some 140,000 clones; approximately 86% appear just once. The ten largest clones add up to about 6% of the sample. Sequenced material: peripheral blood, taken 28 days after the second AZD1222 dose. These TCRs come from an adult who received the AZD1222 COVID-19 vaccine.

The V call is TRBV5-4, the J call TRBJ1-4; 9 bases match TRBD1. Looked up from germline, CDR1 is SGHNT and CDR2 is YYREEE (reference sequence). This CDR3 is built from 16 residues. V lost 6 bases to trimming and J lost 4 bases; unmatched junction nucleotides: 10. CDR3 coding DNA: TGTGCCAGCACCCGGACAGGGGTTCTCAATAATGAAAAACTGTTTTTT. This codes for CASTRTGVLNNEKLFF.

This clone showed up just once. V gene TRBV18 combines with J gene TRBJ1-3; D not certain. The CDR3 has 16 residues. Germline-derived CDR1 and CDR2 are KGHSH and LQKENI. V lost 1 base to trimming and J lost 0 bases, with 10 bases between them. The CDR3 sequence: CASSPRGWDSGNTIYF. CDR3 nucleotides: TGTGCCAGCTCACCACGAGGCTGGGACTCTGGAAACACCATATATTTT.

The V gene is TRBV5-1, the J gene TRBJ1-1, with 10 bases lining up with TRBD1. The germline CDR1 and CDR2 sequences are SGHRS and YFSETQ. Trimming at V came to 6 bases and at J to 1 base, leaving 9 bases not matched to a gene. The length of the CDR3 is 16 residues. This chain's CDR3 is CASKQGTGAGNTEAFF. In DNA, the CDR3 is TGCGCCAGCAAGCAAGGGACAGGGGCAGGGAACACTGAAGCTTTCTTT. Full variable domain (rest looked up from reference TRBV5-1 and TRBJ1-1): KAGVTQTPRYLIKTRGQQVTLSCSPISGHRSVSWYQQTPGQGLQFLFEYFSETQRNKGNFPGRFSGRQFSNSRSEMNVSTLELGDSALYLCASKQGTGAGNTEAFFGQGTRLTVV.

The rearrangement joins TRBV4-3 to TRBJ2-7; a weak D match, TRBD2 (6 bases). This CDR3 region has 15 residues. V lost 1 base to trimming and J lost 0 bases, with 10 bases between them. CDR1 is LGHNA, CDR2 YSLEER, per germline. Here the CDR3 reads CASSQGGGSSYEQYF. The CDR3 coding sequence is TGCGCCAGCAGCCAAGGGGGAGGCAGCTCCTACGAGCAGTACTTC.

This clone occurred once. This chain uses TRBV5-1 with TRBJ1-5; possibly TRBD1 for D (5 bases). This CDR3 is 14 amino acids long. V was clipped by 0 bases and J by 5 bases, with 9 bases between them. Germline V lookup: CDR1 SGHRS, CDR2 YFSETQ. The CDR3 loop reads CASSLAGTDQPQHF. The CDR3 bases are TGCGCCAGCAGCTTGGCAGGGACGGATCAGCCCCAGCATTTT.

This chain links TRBV19 with TRBJ1-2, with 8 bases fitting TRBD1. The CDR3 runs 17 residues. V lost 1 base and J lost 4; bases outside the gene matches: 11. Germline V gene sequence: CDR1 LNHDA, CDR2 SQIVND (reference sequence). CDR3 coding DNA: TGTGCCAGTAGTATAGGTCCTCTCAGGGGGCCTACCTATGGCTACACCTTC. Translating gives CASSIGPLRGPTYGYTF.

The gene calls are TRBV4-3 and TRBJ1-6; 7 nucleotides agree with TRBD1. CDR1 and CDR2 from the germline V gene are LGHNA and YSLEER. The CDR3 totals 15 residues. The trim removed 4 bases at V and 7 bases at J, leaving 7 bases unmatched. The CDR3 DNA reads as TGCGCCAGCAGCCTACGACAGGGATCCAATTCACCCCTCCACTTT. It specifies CASSLRQGSNSPLHF.

The chain uses TRBV12-3 or TRBV12-4 and TRBJ2-2; a possible D gene is TRBD1 (5 bases). With 1 base removed from V and 9 bases from J, the gap between germline ends came to 6 bases. The CDR3 length is 12 residues. The CDR3 DNA follows: TGTGCCAGCAGTTTAGGACAGCGGGAGCTGTTTTTT. Translated: CASSLGQRELFF.